This T cell receptor (beta chain) came from a study of identical twins. For this clonotype: Its specificity is unknown.

Via MiXCR, TCRdb re-called the 5' RACE reads, giving one row per CDR3 protein. The table shows 400,000 to 550,000 distinct CDR3 sequences, with roughly 24% occurring only once. Study results and limitations: The authors noted that invariant MAIT and iNKT cells could partly confound zero-insertion analyses.

This CDR3 has 16 amino acids. Deletions cut 4 bases from V and 7 bases from J, with 21 bases between. CDR1 SGHTA and CDR2 FQGNSA come from the germline V gene. The same data also contributed to another study, on T cells expressing NK-cell markers. This second study says: Similarly, these clonotypes led the CD3+CD56-NKG2C+ fraction as well in four donors.

Specimen: CD4+ T cells sorted from blood. The chain recombines TRBV7-2 with TRBJ2-3; a weak D match, TRBD2 (7 bases). The TCR originated in a woman younger than 30 in good health. The CDR3 sequence: CASSSKVGGGRNTQYF. The CDR3 nucleotides read TGTGCCAGCAGCTCCAAAGTGGGGGGGGGCCGGAATACGCAGTATTTT.